The present T cell receptor (beta chain) was sequenced within a study of lymphopenia after photon versus proton radiotherapy. Clones were read by immunoSEQ multiplex PCR, and TCRdb kept only the in-frame ones, dropping some. The data hold some 64,000 clones, with approximately 90% observed a single time. Whole-study results and caveats: Under photons, naive T cells and diversity fell while effector/memory populations rose. Oligoclonal CD8+ Temra expansion after nadir drove photon patients' diversity drop.

V lost 7 bases and J lost 0, with 15 bases in between. The CDR3 is 14 residues long. The germline V gene encodes CDR1 SQVTM and CDR2 ANQGSEA. The sample holds a few counts of this clone. Antigen unknown. The chain links TRBV29-1 to TRBJ1-1; unclear D gene. The clonotype comes from a man at least 80 years old with esophageal cancer. The sample was peripheral blood, taken from a patient treated with proton-based radiotherapy. CDR3 nucleotide sequence: TGCAGCGCCAGATCGGGCAGTATGAACACTGAAGCTTTCTTT. Amino acids: CSARSGSMNTEAFF.